Below, 12 T cell receptor beta chains from the same sample are listed, as sequenced in a study of blood T cell repertoires in COVID-19. Libraries were prepared by immunoSEQ multiplex PCR; TCRdb keeps only in-frame clonotypes and omits some of them. Of 25,000 to 35,000 clones in the sample, over 75% are singletons; the top ten hold 7.5% to 8%. Specimen: peripheral blood. These receptors all stem from a woman aged 70-85 years with active or convalescent COVID-19.

V gene TRBV27 combines with J gene TRBJ2-7; 13 bases match TRBD2. CDR3 length: 17 residues. V trimming: 2 bases; J trimming: 2 bases; junction bases outside the gene matches: 6. CDR1 is MNHEY, CDR2 SMNVEV, per germline (reference sequence). CDR3 sequence reads: CASSLRTTSGGTYEQYF. CDR3 nucleotides: TGTGCCAGCAGTTTACGGACGACTAGCGGGGGGACCTACGAGCAGTACTTC.

The chain is built from TRBV27 and TRBJ2-7, with D maybe TRBD1 (6 bases). This CDR3 is built from 14 residues. The V gene's germline CDR1 is MNHEY and CDR2 SMNVEV (reference sequence). Trimming removed 5 bases at V and 0 bases at J, with 11 bases between. Here the CDR3 reads CASSNRDISYEQYF. DNA of the CDR3: TGTGCCAGCAGTAACCGGGACATCTCCTACGAGCAGTACTTC.

This clone was seen a few times. The gene calls are TRBV28 and TRBJ2-7, with TRBD1 identical over 8 bases. The CDR3 totals 14 residues. V dropped 6 bases and J dropped 2; count of bases not matched to a gene: 6. Germline CDR1 is MDHEN and CDR2 is SYDVKM. The CDR3 sequence: CASSMGQDTYEQYF. CDR3 bases: TGTGCCAGCAGCATGGGACAGGACACCTACGAGCAGTACTTC.

The chain recombines TRBV5-4 with TRBJ2-1; 13 bases are a match to TRBD2. CDR3 length equals 17 residues. V shed 1 base and J 4 bases; nucleotides not matched to a gene: 5. Germline CDR1 reads SGHNT; CDR2 reads YYREEE (reference sequence). This chain's CDR3 is CASSLTSGRAGYNEQFF. The CDR3 DNA is TGTGCCAGCAGCTTGACTAGCGGGAGGGCCGGGTACAATGAGCAGTTCTTC.

This chain joins TRBV2 and TRBJ1-2; 7 bases agree with TRBD1. The ends lost 8 bases at V and 6 bases at J; junction bases unmatched: 9. CDR1 SNHLY and CDR2 FYNNEI come from the germline V gene. This CDR3 spans 13 amino acids. The DNA of the CDR3 is TGTGCCAGCCGGAAAGGACAGGCAGATGGCTACACCTTC. It codes for CASRKGQADGYTF.

A single count supports this clone. The chain couples TRBV4-3 to TRBJ2-1, with D maybe TRBD2 (5 bases). CDR1 is LGHNA, CDR2 YSLEER, per germline. There are 17 residues in the CDR3. The V gene lost 0 bases and the J gene lost 0 bases, with 12 bases spanning the gap. The CDR3: CASSQDRGDISYNEQFF. CDR3 nucleotides: TGCGCCAGCAGCCAAGATCGGGGTGATATCTCCTACAATGAGCAGTTCTTC.

The V and J genes are TRBV6-1 and TRBJ2-1; perhaps TRBD1 as D (5 bases). V lost 1 base, J lost 9 bases, and 19 bases lay in between. Germline CDR1 and CDR2: MNHNS and SASEGT. This CDR3 is built from 16 residues. In DNA form, the CDR3 reads TGTGCCAGCAGTGAAGTTGCAGGGTCTGGTTTGGGTGAGCAGTTCTTC. Its protein is CASSEVAGSGLGEQFF.

V and J are TRBV3-1 (or the pseudogene TRBV3-2) and TRBJ2-3, with a tentative D call TRBD2 (6 bases). The germline V and J ends were trimmed by 2 bases and 2 bases, with 8 bases remaining between them. The CDR3 extends over 14 amino acids. Germline assignment: CDR1 LGHDT and CDR2 YNNKEL (reference sequence). The CDR3 nucleotides are TGTGCCAGCAGCCAACGGGAGTTCACAGATACGCAGTATTTT. The encoded protein is CASSQREFTDTQYF.

The CDR3 region has the DNA TGTGCCAGTTCCTTCGGACAGGGAGACAGCACAGATACGCAGTATTTT. Its translation: CASSFGQGDSTDTQYF. The V call is TRBV19, the J call TRBJ2-3, with TRBD1 matching 8 bases. This CDR3 has 16 residues. Germline CDR1 is LNHDA and CDR2 is SQIVND (reference sequence). After removal of 8 bases from V and 0 bases from J, the junction contained 10 bases not matched to a gene.

This clone was counted a single time. CDR3: CASSLLGAYNQPQHF. The CDR3, as DNA: TGTGCCAGCAGCTTACTGGGGGCCTACAATCAGCCCCAGCATTTT. V is TRBV7-8 and J is TRBJ1-5; possible D gene TRBD1, 6 bases. Trimming shortened V by 2 bases and J by 3 bases, and 11 bases separated the two germline ends. The CDR3 has 15 amino acids. Germline V gene sequence: CDR1 SGHVS, CDR2 FQNEAQ.

V gene TRBV28 combines with J gene TRBJ2-2, with 8 bases matching TRBD1. V lost 6 bases to trimming and J lost 4 bases; unmatched junction nucleotides: 7. There are 15 residues in the CDR3. CDR1 MDHEN and CDR2 SYDVKM come from the germline V gene. The CDR3 loop reads CASSYPGTGTGELFF. The DNA for the CDR3 is TGTGCCAGCAGCTATCCCGGGACAGGCACCGGGGAGCTGTTTTTT.

The genes are TRBV3-1 (or the pseudogene TRBV3-2) and TRBJ2-5; 8 nucleotides match TRBD2. Germline CDR1 is LGHDT and CDR2 is YNNKEL (reference sequence). The CDR3 has 15 residues. With V trimmed by 3 bases and J by 5 bases, 8 bases remained unmatched. CDR3 region: CASSQAIPGGETQYF. CDR3 sequence (DNA): TGTGCCAGCAGCCAGGCGATTCCGGGGGGGGAGACCCAGTACTTC.